These 23 T cell receptor beta chains share one sample of origin, sequenced in a study of blood T cell repertoires in COVID-19. The table came from immunoSEQ multiplex PCR; TCRdb's copy has only in-frame clones and leaves some out. The table lists 150,000 to 200,000 clones, about four fifths of them singletons. The specimen sequenced was peripheral blood. The receptor source for this set is a woman in her seventies with acute or convalescent COVID-19.

V and J are TRBV19 and TRBJ1-1; 7 nucleotides agree with TRBD1. J lost 10 bases, V lost 3 bases, and 17 bases had no gene match. The CDR3 is 16 amino acids. Germline loops: CDR1 LNHDA, CDR2 SQIVND (reference sequence). DNA for the CDR3: TGTGCCAGTAGTATCTCGGCCTTACAGGGGCGGGTTGGAGCTTTCTTT. Translation gives CASSISALQGRVGAFF.

This clone has only one observation. The chain joins TRBV7-2 to TRBJ2-6; TRBD2 agrees at 8 bases. V shed 2 bases and J 4 bases; nucleotides not matched to a gene: 7. Germline-derived CDR1 and CDR2 are SGHTA and FQGNSA. This CDR3 is 17 amino acids long. The CDR3 nucleotides read TGTGCCAGCAGCTTAAACGGGAGGGCCTCCGGGGCCAACGTCCTGACTTTC. It encodes CASSLNGRASGANVLTF. The complete variable domain, with remaining parts taken from reference TRBV7-2 and TRBJ2-6, reads GAGVSQSPSNKVTEKGKDVELRCDPISGHTALYWYRQSLGQGLEFLIYFQGNSAPDKSGLPSDRFSAERTGGSVSTLTIQRTQQEDSAVYLCASSLNGRASGANVLTFGAGSRLTVL.

This clone was seen once. The rearrangement links TRBV20-1 to TRBJ2-1; D is uncertain. CDR3 length: 8 residues. V shed 4 bases and J shed 12 bases, with 4 bases lying between them. The germline CDR1 and CDR2 sequences are DFQATT and SNEGSKA (reference sequence). The CDR3: CSANGQFF. DNA for the CDR3: TGCAGTGCTAACGGGCAGTTCTTC.

The chain joins TRBV4-1 to TRBJ1-1; tentative D call: TRBD1 (5 bases). Trimming left V 2 bases short and J 0 bases short, with 10 bases between. Germline V gene lookup returns CDR1 MGHRA and CDR2 YSYEKL. This CDR3 spans 15 amino acids. In DNA, the CDR3 is TGCGCCAGCAGCCAACCCATGACAGTGAACACTGAAGCTTTCTTT. Its protein product is CASSQPMTVNTEAFF.

The gene calls are TRBV5-1 and TRBJ1-1; D possibly corresponds to TRBD1 (6 bases). The CDR3 has 15 amino acids. Trimming stripped 8 bases from V and 3 bases from J, with 20 bases between. Germline lookup yields CDR1 SGHRS and CDR2 YFSETQ. The CDR3 is CASLGGGARDTEAFF. Written as DNA, the CDR3 is TGCGCCAGTCTAGGGGGAGGGGCGAGGGACACTGAAGCTTTCTTT.

V and J are TRBV11-2 and TRBJ2-3; D is perhaps TRBD1 (6 bases). The CDR3 consists of 15 residues. Germline V gives CDR1 SGHAT, CDR2 FQNNGV. V lost 3 bases to trimming and J lost 1 base, with 11 bases between them. This CDR3 reads CASSFQGSRTDTQYF. The DNA of the CDR3 is TGTGCCAGCAGCTTTCAGGGGAGTCGCACAGATACGCAGTATTTT. Based on the CDR3 plus reference TRBV11-2 and TRBJ2-3, the full variable domain is EAGVAQSPRYKIIEKRQSVAFWCNPISGHATLYWYQQILGQGPKLLIQFQNNGVVDDSQLPKDRFSAERLKGVDSTLKIQPAKLEDSAVYLCASSFQGSRTDTQYFGPGTRLTVL.

V gene TRBV7-2 combines with J gene TRBJ2-7; TRBD2 agrees at 8 bases. With V trimmed by 2 bases and J by 4 bases, 10 bases remained unmatched. CDR3 length: 16 amino acids. Germline-derived CDR1 and CDR2 are SGHTA and FQGNSA. CDR3 DNA sequence: TGTGCCAGCAGCTTACAGAGTAGCGGGATATCTTACGAGCAGTACTTC. It codes for CASSLQSSGISYEQYF.

The V call is TRBV5-1, the J call TRBJ1-2, with TRBD1 matching over 8 bases. Germline trimming cut 5 bases from V and 2 bases from J; bases unmatched to any gene: 5. Germline-derived CDR1 and CDR2 are SGHRS and YFSETQ. This CDR3 is built from 14 residues. The CDR3, as DNA: TGCGCCAGCAGTTCGACAGGGGAGAACTATGGCTACACCTTC. As protein: CASSSTGENYGYTF.

The chain links TRBV7-2 to TRBJ2-7; D remains unclear. The V gene lost 1 base and the J gene lost 5 bases, with 12 bases spanning the gap. The CDR3 runs to 14 residues. Germline V gene lookup returns CDR1 SGHTA and CDR2 FQGNSA. The chain's CDR3 is CASSLVKSAHEQYF. CDR3 in DNA: TGTGCCAGCAGCTTAGTTAAAAGCGCCCACGAGCAGTACTTC.

This sequence joins TRBV9 and TRBJ2-3, with 11 bases lining up with TRBD1. Losses at the gene ends were 4 bases for V and 2 bases for J; bases not matched to a gene: 12. This CDR3 is built from 18 residues. CDR1 is SGDLS and CDR2 is YYNGEE in the germline V gene. For the CDR3, the DNA is TGTGCCAGCAGCAATAATCCGGACAGGGGGCGGGACACAGATACGCAGTATTTT. Its protein is CASSNNPDRGRDTDTQYF. Combining the CDR3 with reference TRBV9 and TRBJ2-3 gives the whole variable domain DSGVTQTPKHLITATGQRVTLRCSPRSGDLSVYWYQQSLDQGLQFLIQYYNGEERAKGNILERFSAQQFPDLHSELNLSSLELGDSALYFCASSNNPDRGRDTDTQYFGPGTRLTVL.

The chain links TRBV2 to TRBJ2-6; D not resolved. The germline gives CDR1 SNHLY, CDR2 FYNNEI. V lost 3 bases, J lost 3 bases, and 12 bases lay in between. The CDR3 has 16 amino acids. CDR3 residues: CASSDPRLGGANVLTF. CDR3 bases: TGTGCCAGCAGTGACCCCAGGCTGGGTGGGGCCAACGTCCTGACTTTC.

The sample holds one count of this clone. The CDR3 DNA follows: TGTGCCAGCAGCTTGGTGACTAGCGGGAATTTCGTGGGGGAGCTGTTTTTT. As protein: CASSLVTSGNFVGELFF. The rearrangement uses TRBV5-5 and TRBJ2-2; 11 bases match TRBD2. This CDR3 region has 17 residues. Germline CDR1 is SGHKS and CDR2 is YYEKEE (reference sequence). Trimming at V came to 0 bases and at J to 8 bases, leaving 9 bases not matched to a gene.

V is TRBV14 and J is TRBJ2-1; D not certain. CDR1 SGHDN and CDR2 FVKESK come from the germline V gene. CDR3 size: 15 residues. Trimming removed 4 bases from V and 4 bases from J, with 14 bases in between. CDR3 amino acids: CASSPWSLRYNEQFF. The CDR3 nucleotides are TGTGCCAGCAGCCCGTGGTCCCTGCGTTACAATGAGCAGTTCTTC.

CDR3 sequence (DNA): TGTGCCATCAGCCGGGACAGGGGGACTGAAGCTTTCTTT. This codes for CAISRDRGTEAFF. This rearrangement joins TRBV10-3 to TRBJ1-1; TRBD1 matches at 11 bases. Looked up from germline, CDR1 is ENHRY and CDR2 is SYGVKD. The CDR3 spans 13 residues. Losses at the gene ends were 6 bases for V and 5 bases for J; bases not matched to a gene: 2.

The chain couples TRBV5-1 to TRBJ2-7; 11 bases align to TRBD1. The CDR3 covers 15 residues. V was pared by 4 bases and J by 4 bases, with 7 bases of the junction left unmatched. Germline CDR1 reads SGHRS; CDR2 reads YFSETQ. CDR3: CASSPDRGRSYEQYF. As DNA, the CDR3 is TGCGCCAGCAGCCCGGACAGGGGGCGCTCGTACGAGCAGTACTTC.

The rearrangement joins TRBV19 to TRBJ2-3; 12 positions agree with TRBD1. J lost 5 bases, V lost 6 bases, and 15 bases had no gene match. This CDR3 is built from 18 residues. Germline V gives CDR1 LNHDA, CDR2 SQIVND (reference sequence). CDR3 protein: CASSPTFRDRGRGDTQYF. The CDR3, as DNA: TGTGCCAGTAGCCCTACTTTCCGGGACAGGGGGCGAGGAGATACGCAGTATTTT.

This rearrangement joins TRBV2 to TRBJ2-7, with D possibly TRBD1 on 5 matching bases. CDR1 and CDR2 from the germline V gene are SNHLY and FYNNEI. The CDR3 has 12 amino acids. Trimming took 5 bases from V and 3 from J, leaving 8 bases between them. CDR3 DNA sequence: TGTGCCAGCAGTAACACAGGCTACGAGCAGTACTTC. This translates into CASSNTGYEQYF. Full variable domain (outside the CDR3, taken from reference TRBV2 and TRBJ2-7): EPEVTQTPSHQVTQMGQEVILRCVPISNHLYFYWYRQILGQKVEFLVSFYNNEISEKSEIFDDQFSVERPDGSNFTLKIRSTKLEDSAMYFCASSNTGYEQYFGPGTRLTVT.

This chain connects TRBV2 to TRBJ1-5; perhaps TRBD1 as D (5 bases). Trimming shortened V by 4 bases and J by 7 bases, and 17 bases separated the two germline ends. Looked up from germline, CDR1 is SNHLY and CDR2 is FYNNEI. This CDR3 has 15 residues. CDR3 DNA sequence: TGTGCCAGCAGTGCCCTCGGGCAGGGTGGACAGCCCCAGCATTTT. This encodes CASSALGQGGQPQHF. Based on the CDR3 plus reference TRBV2 and TRBJ1-5, the full variable domain is EPEVTQTPSHQVTQMGQEVILRCVPISNHLYFYWYRQILGQKVEFLVSFYNNEISEKSEIFDDQFSVERPDGSNFTLKIRSTKLEDSAMYFCASSALGQGGQPQHFGDGTRLSIL.

This clone was seen repeatedly, ten times or more. The chain carries TRBV11-2 and TRBJ1-6, with 8 bases fitting TRBD1. Per germline, CDR1 SGHAT and CDR2 FQNNGV. The CDR3 loop spans 14 amino acids. Trimming cost V 1 base and J 14 bases; bases outside gene matches: 7. The CDR3 nucleotides are TGTGCCAGCAGCTTAGGGACAGGGAGTAGCTCCCTCCACTTT. Translated, it gives CASSLGTGSSSLHF.

The chain links TRBV18 to TRBJ1-5, with D uncertain. Trimming removed 4 bases from V and 2 bases from J, with 15 bases in between. The CDR3 runs 16 residues. Germline CDR1 and CDR2: KGHSH and LQKENI. CDR3 region: CASSLKEVVGNQPQHF. The CDR3 region has the DNA TGTGCCAGCTCACTCAAGGAGGTTGTTGGCAATCAGCCCCAGCATTTT.

This clone was seen only once. The chain recombines TRBV12-3 or TRBV12-4 with TRBJ2-2; D gene ambiguous. V was cut by 6 bases and J by 5 bases, with 10 bases left in between. The CDR3 covers 13 residues. CDR3 nucleotide sequence: TGTGCCAGCAGAAAAGCGAGTACCGGGGAGCTGTTTTTT. It yields the protein CASRKASTGELFF.

The rearrangement links TRBV23-1 to TRBJ1-5; perhaps TRBD1 as D (5 bases). TRBV23-1 is recorded as an ORF, its role being uncertain. V was pared by 0 bases and J by 2 bases, with 17 bases between. The CDR3 is made up of 18 amino acids. The CDR3 DNA reads TGCGCCAGCAGTCAATCACGGGGGGAATCGAACCGCAATCAGCCCCAGCATTTT. Its translation: CASSQSRGESNRNQPQHF.

V gene TRBV2 combines with J gene TRBJ2-5; D might be TRBD2 (6 bases). CDR3 length: 13 amino acids. V lost 7 bases to trimming and J lost 1 base, with 10 bases between them. From germline, CDR1 is SNHLY and CDR2 FYNNEI. In DNA form, the CDR3 reads TGTGCCAGCATAATGGGAGGCCAAGAGACCCAGTACTTC. Protein: CASIMGGQETQYF.